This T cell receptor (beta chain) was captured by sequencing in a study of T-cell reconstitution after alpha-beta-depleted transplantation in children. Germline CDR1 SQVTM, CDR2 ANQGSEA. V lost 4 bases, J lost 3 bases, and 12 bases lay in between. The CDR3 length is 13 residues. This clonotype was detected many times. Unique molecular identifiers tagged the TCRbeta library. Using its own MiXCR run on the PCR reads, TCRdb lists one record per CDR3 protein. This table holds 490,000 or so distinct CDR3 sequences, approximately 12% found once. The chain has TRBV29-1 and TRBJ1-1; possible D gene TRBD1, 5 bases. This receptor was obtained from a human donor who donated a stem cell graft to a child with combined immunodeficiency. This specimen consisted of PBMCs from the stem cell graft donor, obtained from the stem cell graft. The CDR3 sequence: CSVAGTRDTEAFF. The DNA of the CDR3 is TGCAGCGTTGCGGGGACGAGGGACACTGAAGCTTTCTTT.